This is a list of T cell receptor beta chains from one sample in a study of T cell repertoires in cytomegalovirus infection. For these receptors, no antigen is known. TCRdb independently ran MiXCR on the reads; one entry per CDR3 protein. In the table there are around 770,000 distinct CDR3 sequences, just under 30% of which are singletons. Source: cultured CD8+ T cells from PBMCs, taken from culture after CMV antigen stimulation. These receptors came from a human donor in good health (CMV status not recorded). Some clones in this sample may be carry-over from other donors' samples. The CDR3 runs from the conserved cysteine through the conserved F or W. A D gene is named only where the DNA matches it firmly. A row's size may be missing; if present it is once, few, many or a size class.

cdr3_aa cdr3_nt clone_size d_call j_call v_call
CASSWRAGPYTEAFF TGTGCCAGTAGTTGGAGGGCCGGGCCGTACACTGAAGCTTTCTTT NA NA TRBJ1-1 TRBV19
CASSSGHPDREQFF TGTGCCAGCAGCTCGGGACACCCAGACCGTGAGCAGTTCTTC few NA TRBJ2-1 TRBV7-9
CASSGSEDSNEKLFF TGTGCCAGCAGTGGGTCGGAGGACAGTAATGAAAAACTGTTTTTT NA NA TRBJ1-4 TRBV7-9
CASNLPDEQFF TGTGCCAGCAACCTTCCGGATGAGCAGTTCTTC many NA TRBJ2-1 TRBV6-2/TRBV6-3
CASSSRSGKGTQYF TGTGCCAGCAGCTCCAGATCGGGGAAAGGGACCCAGTACTTC few NA TRBJ2-5 TRBV7-6
CASSLGGNGYEQYF TGTGCCAGCAGCTTAGGGGGGAATGGCTACGAGCAGTACTTC many NA TRBJ2-7 TRBV7-2
CAKRDRGNSPLHF TGTGCCAAACGGGACAGAGGAAATTCACCCCTCCACTTT many TRBD1 TRBJ1-6 TRBV2
CASSQGGGDNSPLHF TGTGCCAGCAGCCAAGGGGGGGGAGATAATTCACCCCTCCACTTT few NA TRBJ1-6 TRBV4-2
CASSPVGRIHNEKLFF TGTGCCAGCAGCCCGGTGGGACGTATCCATAATGAAAAACTGTTTTTT NA NA TRBJ1-4 TRBV7-9
CASSVFWTTGGTYEQYF TGTGCCAGCAGCGTATTTTGGACAACAGGGGGTACCTACGAGCAGTACTTC many TRBD1 TRBJ2-7 TRBV7-8
CASSQDRARGGGNTGELFF TGCGCCAGCAGCCAAGATAGGGCCCGAGGGGGCGGGAACACCGGGGAGCTGTTTTTT few TRBD1 TRBJ2-2 TRBV4-3
CASSGRDAGNTIYF TGTGCCAGCAGTGGGCGCGACGCCGGAAACACCATATATTTT NA NA TRBJ1-3 TRBV2